These 26 T cell receptor beta chains were sequenced from one sample in a study of cytomegalovirus exposure and HLA in healthy donors. The study ran its PCR with 60 Vbeta and 13 Jbeta primers. Repertoires were generated with immunoSEQ multiplex PCR, while TCRdb's copy carries only in-frame clones and drops some. The data show approximately 290,000 clones, over 70% seen once. Sequencing input: PBMCs. These receptors all come from a girl between 2 and 10 years old in good health and CMV-seronegative.

This clone has a single count. The chain links TRBV27 to TRBJ1-3, with 8 bases aligning to TRBD1. CDR1 and CDR2 (germline): MNHEY, SMNVEV (reference sequence). V was clipped by 5 bases and J by 2 bases; unmatched bases: 11. This CDR3 region has 17 residues. This chain's CDR3 is CASSPSRPTGAGNTIYF. The CDR3 DNA follows: TGTGCCAGCAGTCCAAGCCGGCCGACAGGGGCTGGAAACACCATATATTTT.

The sample holds one count of this clone. The chain uses TRBV28 and TRBJ2-7; no definite D call. V was cut by 2 bases and J by 6 bases, with 8 bases left in between. CDR1 MDHEN and CDR2 SYDVKM come from the germline V gene. The CDR3 covers 12 residues. The CDR3 nucleotides read TGTGCCAGCAGTTTAGCGCTATTCGAGCAGTACTTC. Translated: CASSLALFEQYF.

The CDR3 DNA is TGTGCCAGCAGCTCCCCTGGGGGGGCTGAGGGGCCTAATGAAAAACTGTTTTTT. Translated: CASSSPGGAEGPNEKLFF. The rearrangement links TRBV9 to TRBJ1-4, with D possibly matching TRBD1 (6 bases). Germline CDR1 and CDR2: SGDLS and YYNGEE. The CDR3 is 18 amino acids. Trimming took 4 bases from V and 3 from J, leaving 22 bases between them.

The rearrangement uses TRBV19 and TRBJ1-2, with TRBD1 matching 10 bases. Unmatched junction bases numbered 12, after V lost 11 bases and J lost 3 bases. The CDR3 length is 15 residues. Germline values: CDR1 LNHDA, CDR2 SQIVND (reference sequence). The CDR3 DNA follows: TGTGCCGGCCCCAGGCGGGACAGGGGACACTATGGCTACACCTTC. Translation gives CAGPRRDRGHYGYTF.

This clone was seen only a few times. This sequence joins TRBV6-5 and TRBJ2-7, with 12 bases matching TRBD2. Germline assignment: CDR1 MNHEY and CDR2 SVGAGI. V lost 4 bases and J lost 3; bases outside the gene matches: 7. There are 16 residues in the CDR3. CDR3 nucleotides: TGTGCCAGCAGTTCGCGGACTAGCGGGACTTTCTACGAGCAGTACTTC. Protein product: CASSSRTSGTFYEQYF.

The chain recombines TRBV7-6 with TRBJ2-7; maybe TRBD2 (6 bases). This CDR3 is built from 12 residues. The V gene's germline CDR1 is SGHVS and CDR2 FNYEAQ. Trimming removed 0 bases from V and 6 bases from J, with 6 bases in between. CDR3 in amino acids: CASSLAAGEQYF. The CDR3 nucleotides are TGTGCCAGCAGCTTAGCAGCGGGCGAGCAGTACTTC.

This sequence joins TRBV5-6 and TRBJ2-7, with 7 bases aligning to TRBD1. Per germline, CDR1 SGHDT and CDR2 YYEEEE. This CDR3 region has 16 residues. With V trimmed by 3 bases and J by 3 bases, 12 bases remained unmatched. The chain's CDR3 is CASSSAPGQKNYEQYF. In nucleotides, the CDR3 is TGTGCCAGCAGCTCAGCCCCGGGACAGAAAAACTACGAGCAGTACTTC.

The chain carries TRBV6-5 and TRBJ1-1; TRBD1 matches at 7 bases. This CDR3 is built from 11 residues. CDR1 MNHEY and CDR2 SVGAGI come from the germline V gene. Trimming removed 4 bases from V and 9 bases from J; junction bases left unmatched: 2. CDR3 protein: CASSLQGKAFF. CDR3 coding DNA: TGTGCCAGCAGTTTACAGGGGAAAGCTTTCTTT.

The chain joins TRBV28 to TRBJ1-5; D remains ambiguous. The V end lost 2 bases, the J end lost 5 bases, and 4 bases lay between the germline ends. The CDR3 is made up of 12 amino acids. CDR1 is MDHEN, CDR2 SYDVKM, per germline. As DNA, the CDR3 is TGTGCCAGCAGTTTAACACATCAGCCCCAGCATTTT. Its translation is CASSLTHQPQHF.

This clone appeared once. The chain couples TRBV28 to TRBJ2-2; tentatively, D is TRBD1 (6 bases). This CDR3 is 14 amino acids long. CDR1 and CDR2 from the germline V gene are MDHEN and SYDVKM. The V end lost 7 bases, the J end lost 8 bases, and 17 bases lay between the germline ends. CDR3 coding DNA: TGTGCCAGCACTCCCCAGGGGTTCTGGGGGGAGCTGTTTTTT. It encodes CASTPQGFWGELFF.

This chain joins TRBV6-5 and TRBJ1-2; 8 bases agree with TRBD1. J gave up 8 bases and V 7 bases, and 15 bases lay outside the gene matches. This CDR3 region has 15 residues. Germline V gene sequence: CDR1 MNHEY, CDR2 SVGAGI. The CDR3 loop reads CASIPRGRGQGGYTF. CDR3 bases: TGTGCCAGCATTCCCCGGGGCAGGGGGCAAGGGGGCTACACCTTC.

The J gene is TRBJ2-5, the V gene TRBV5-4, with D maybe TRBD2 (5 bases). Trimming cost V 0 bases and J 3 bases, with 9 bases left between them. This CDR3 region has 14 residues. Germline V gene data show CDR1 as SGHNT and CDR2 as YYREEE (reference sequence). CDR3: CASSLALGEETQYF. The CDR3 DNA is TGTGCCAGCAGCTTGGCTCTGGGAGAAGAGACCCAGTACTTC.

The chain is built from TRBV15 and TRBJ2-3; D may be TRBD2 (6 bases). Trimming pared 2 bases from V and 0 bases from J, leaving 9 bases between. CDR1 is LNHNV and CDR2 is YYDKDF in the germline V gene (reference sequence). There are 15 residues in the CDR3. In DNA form, the CDR3 reads TGTGCCACCAGCAGACTGGCGGGGAGCACAGATACGCAGTATTTT. This encodes CATSRLAGSTDTQYF.

The CDR3 DNA is TGTGCCAGCAGCCCCGACTATAGTTATAATTCACCCCTCCACTTT. This translates into CASSPDYSYNSPLHF. This chain joins TRBV5-4 and TRBJ1-6; D not certain. This CDR3 has 15 amino acids. CDR1 and CDR2 from the germline V gene are SGHNT and YYREEE (reference sequence). Trimming shortened V by 4 bases and J by 4 bases, and 12 bases separated the two germline ends. The entire variable domain, with the rest obtained from reference TRBV5-4 and TRBJ1-6, is as follows: ETGVTQSPTHLIKTRGQQVTLRCSSQSGHNTVSWYQQALGQGPQFIFQYYREEENGRGNFPPRFSGLQFPNYSSELNVNALELDDSALYLCASSPDYSYNSPLHFGNGTRLTVT.

The genes are TRBV19 and TRBJ2-1; possibly TRBD2 for D (5 bases). Germline-derived CDR1 and CDR2 are LNHDA and SQIVND (reference sequence). The CDR3 is 16 amino acids. V lost 1 base and J 9 bases, leaving 19 bases between the germline ends. CDR3 bases: TGTGCCAGTAGTATAGCCCCCCCTTTGAGGGTAGGTGAGCAGTTCTTC. Its protein product is CASSIAPPLRVGEQFF.

The chain recombines TRBV28 with TRBJ2-1; a weak D match, TRBD1 (5 bases). With 4 bases removed from V and 2 bases from J, the gap between germline ends came to 12 bases. This CDR3 contains 15 residues. In germline, CDR1 is MDHEN, CDR2 SYDVKM. CDR3 sequence: CASSSQGRTYNEQFF. As DNA, the CDR3 is TGTGCCAGCAGTTCTCAGGGCCGAACCTACAATGAGCAGTTCTTC. The full variable domain, with the rest looked up from reference TRBV28 and TRBJ2-1, is DVKVTQSSRYLVKRTGEKVFLECVQDMDHENMFWYRQDPGLGLRLIYFSYDVKMKEKGDIPEGYSVSREKKERFSLILESASTNQTSMYLCASSSQGRTYNEQFFGPGTRLTVL.

The gene calls are TRBV7-9 and TRBJ1-1, with D hard to call. Trimming stripped 1 base from V and 2 bases from J, with 5 bases between. Germline V gene lookup returns CDR1 SEHNR and CDR2 FQNEAQ (reference sequence). This CDR3 has 13 amino acids. The DNA for the CDR3 is TGTGCCAGCAGCTTAGTCTTCAACACTGAAGCTTTCTTT. It codes for CASSLVFNTEAFF.

CDR3 nucleotide sequence: TGTGCCAGCAATCAGAGATGGTACAGGTTGTGGCCCTGTACCTTC. This translates into CASNQRWYRLWPCTF. The chain recombines TRBV28 with TRBJ1-2, with D tentatively TRBD1 (5 bases). Germline V gene sequence: CDR1 MDHEN, CDR2 SYDVKM. The CDR3 is 15 residues long. V was pared by 7 bases and J by 14 bases, with 29 bases between.

The rearrangement uses TRBV4-2 and TRBJ1-5, with a tentative D call TRBD1 (5 bases). The CDR3 consists of 18 residues. Germline V CDR1 and CDR2: LGHNA, YNFKEQ. The V end lost 0 bases, the J end lost 0 bases, and 15 bases lay between the germline ends. The CDR3 loop is CASSQEGREGYSNQPQHF. The CDR3 DNA follows: TGTGCCAGCAGCCAAGAGGGCAGGGAGGGGTATAGCAATCAGCCCCAGCATTTT.

This clone was observed once. J is TRBJ1-5 and V is TRBV27, with TRBD1 as a possible D gene (5 bases). This CDR3 comprises 16 residues. Trimming shortened V by 3 bases and J by 1 base, and 13 bases separated the two germline ends. Germline V gives CDR1 MNHEY, CDR2 SMNVEV (reference sequence). The CDR3 bases are TGTGCCAGCAGTTTCCCCGGGGGAAAGAGCAATCAGCCCCAGCATTTT. As protein: CASSFPGGKSNQPQHF.

The chain uses TRBV2 and TRBJ2-3; 11 nucleotides match TRBD2. This CDR3 region has 15 residues. Germline V gene data show CDR1 as SNHLY and CDR2 as FYNNEI. The junction had 8 bases not matched to a gene; V was cut back by 6 bases and J by 6 bases. CDR3 nucleotides: TGTGCCAGCAGAATAAGACTAGCGGGATCGGATACGCAGTATTTT. Protein product: CASRIRLAGSDTQYF.

The V call is TRBV10-3, the J call TRBJ2-1; 11 nucleotides align to TRBD2. This CDR3 contains 19 residues. J lost 0 bases, V lost 7 bases, and 14 bases had no gene match. The germline V gene encodes CDR1 ENHRY and CDR2 SYGVKD. The CDR3 reads CAITGASGGSRSSYNEQFF. CDR3 DNA: TGTGCCATCACGGGGGCTAGCGGGGGGTCCAGGAGCTCCTACAATGAGCAGTTCTTC.

This chain joins TRBV4-2 and TRBJ2-3; D might be TRBD2 (5 bases). Between the trimmed V and J ends, which lost 1 base and 12 bases, there was a span of 8 bases. The CDR3 extends over 11 amino acids. The germline gives CDR1 LGHNA, CDR2 YNFKEQ. CDR3 DNA: TGTGCCAGCAGCCAAGGGGCTAGCCAGTATTTT. Translation gives CASSQGASQYF.

The gene calls are TRBV7-2 and TRBJ2-7, with D possibly TRBD1 on 8 matching bases. The germline gives CDR1 SGHTA, CDR2 FQGNSA. Trimming removed 2 bases from V and 5 bases from J, with 10 bases in between. The CDR3 extends over 13 amino acids. CDR3 protein: CASSLTGGDEQYF. DNA for the CDR3: TGTGCCAGCAGCTTAACAGGGGGGGACGAGCAGTACTTC.

This chain links TRBV15 with TRBJ1-5; 7 bases line up with TRBD1. V dropped 0 bases and J dropped 1; count of bases not matched to a gene: 15. This CDR3 contains 20 residues. Per germline, CDR1 LNHNV and CDR2 YYDKDF (reference sequence). The CDR3 region has the DNA TGTGCCACCAGCAGAGATTTGAGACAGGGTGGTCTTCGGAGCAATCAGCCCCAGCATTTT. Its translation: CATSRDLRQGGLRSNQPQHF.

This chain uses TRBV2 with TRBJ1-1, with D possibly TRBD1 on 5 matching bases. Trimming shortened V by 6 bases and J by 4 bases, and 15 bases separated the two germline ends. Looked up from germline, CDR1 is SNHLY and CDR2 is FYNNEI. The CDR3 has 14 amino acids. The CDR3: CASSYGGLGTEAFF. CDR3 DNA: TGTGCCAGCAGCTACGGGGGGTTGGGCACTGAAGCTTTCTTT.